Below, 25 T cell receptor beta chains from the same sample are listed, as sequenced in a study of T cell responses to AZD1222 COVID-19 vaccine (dated by TCRdb to the early 2020s). The library came from the immunoSEQ multiplex PCR assay. Entries here come from immuneACCESS through TCRdb and include only in-frame sequences with V and J called. Some clones fail to appear in such tables; in the studies checked, an unresolved V gene covers under half of the shortfall, and the cause of the remainder is unknown. Counted in this sample were over 130,000 clones; almost 95% of them appeared once. The ten largest clonotypes hold 3.6% of the sample. This sample's time point label indicates: about 28 days (+/-7) after the second vaccine dose. Sequenced material: peripheral blood, taken 28 days after the second AZD1222 dose. Receptor source: an adult who received the AZD1222 COVID-19 vaccine.

The chain links TRBV30 to TRBJ1-1; TRBD1 matches at 9 bases. In germline, CDR1 is GTSNPN, CDR2 SVGIG (reference sequence). Losses at the gene ends were 2 bases for V and 7 bases for J; bases not matched to a gene: 5. There are 13 residues in the CDR3. In nucleotides, the CDR3 is TGTGCCTGGAGTCGGACAGGGGTCGTTGAAGCTTTCTTT. Translation gives CAWSRTGVVEAFF.

The chain combines TRBV9 with TRBJ2-2; D unclear. The CDR3 totals 13 residues. CDR1 and CDR2 from the germline V gene are SGDLS and YYNGEE. Trimming took 0 bases from V and 7 from J, leaving 7 bases between them. CDR3 nucleotide sequence: TGTGCCAGCAGCGTAGATTCCTACGGGGAGCTGTTTTTT. Amino acid sequence: CASSVDSYGELFF.

The chain has TRBV15 and TRBJ1-3; no firm D call. The germline V gene encodes CDR1 LNHNV and CDR2 YYDKDF (reference sequence). Deletions cut 0 bases from V and 0 bases from J, with 3 bases between. The CDR3 totals 14 residues. DNA for the CDR3: TGTGCCACCAGCAGAGATCTCTCTGGAAACACCATATATTTT. This translates into CATSRDLSGNTIYF.

This rearrangement joins TRBV27 to TRBJ1-1; 8 bases are shared with TRBD1. The length of the CDR3 is 16 residues. Germline CDR1 and CDR2: MNHEY and SMNVEV (reference sequence). V gave up 1 base and J gave up 5 bases; unmatched junction bases: 9. This chain's CDR3 is CASSLWGQAGRTEAFF. The CDR3 DNA is TGTGCCAGCAGTTTATGGGGACAGGCGGGGAGGACTGAAGCTTTCTTT.

This chain uses TRBV5-1 with TRBJ1-2; D is unresolved. From germline, CDR1 is SGHRS and CDR2 YFSETQ. Trimming pared 1 base from V and 6 bases from J, leaving 16 bases between. The CDR3 is 15 residues long. CDR3 in DNA: TGCGCCAGCAGCTTGACGGCCTTTCAGGTCGATGGCTACACCTTC. Its translation is CASSLTAFQVDGYTF.

The chain couples TRBV12-2 to TRBJ2-5; the table's D call of TRBD2 was not tested on the DNA. TRBV12-2 is recorded as a pseudogene. The CDR3 loop spans 16 amino acids. In DNA form, the CDR3 reads TGTGCAAGTCGCTTAGCGCAGAGCGGTGCAAAAGAGACCCAGTACTTC. This sequence encodes CASRLAQSGAKETQYF.

This clone is a singleton in its sample. V and J are TRBV25-1 and TRBJ1-2; unclear D gene. Germline CDR1 MGHDK, CDR2 SYGVNS. CDR3 size: 13 residues. V was cut by 1 base and J by 8 bases, with 11 bases left in between. The DNA of the CDR3 is TGTGCCAGCAGTGAATTGGAACTGGGGGGCTACACCTTC. As protein: CASSELELGGYTF.

This clone appeared a single time. This chain links TRBV7-3 with TRBJ2-2, with D unresolved. The CDR3 totals 16 residues. Deletions cut 0 bases from V and 0 bases from J, with 8 bases between. Germline CDR1 reads SGHTA; CDR2 reads FQGTGA. The CDR3 is CASSLTGGTNTGELFF. As DNA, the CDR3 is TGTGCCAGCAGCTTAACGGGCGGAACGAACACCGGGGAGCTGTTTTTT.

The chain links TRBV27 to TRBJ2-2, with 7 bases that match TRBD2. CDR1 MNHEY and CDR2 SMNVEV come from the germline V gene (reference sequence). CDR3 length equals 16 residues. The trim removed 3 bases at V and 5 bases at J, leaving 9 bases unmatched. CDR3 sequence: CASSFSPGGTTGELFF. The CDR3, as DNA: TGTGCCAGCAGTTTCTCCCCCGGGGGGACTACCGGGGAGCTGTTTTTT.

The chain uses TRBV6-6 and TRBJ2-7, with 10 bases lining up with TRBD1. The germline V gene encodes CDR1 MNHNY and CDR2 SVGAGI (reference sequence). Germline trimming cut 4 bases from V and 1 base from J; bases unmatched to any gene: 7. The CDR3 contains 16 residues. The CDR3 DNA reads as TGTGCCAGCAGTTCCCAGGGGACAGGGGTATCCTACGAGCAGTACTTC. It encodes CASSSQGTGVSYEQYF.

The rearrangement joins TRBV29-1 to TRBJ1-1; 7 bases line up with TRBD1. Trimming cost V 6 bases and J 1 base; bases outside gene matches: 5. Germline V CDR1 and CDR2: SQVTM, ANQGSEA. The CDR3 has 13 residues. CDR3 amino acids: CSVGTASNTEAFF. CDR3 in DNA: TGCAGCGTGGGGACAGCATCGAACACTGAAGCTTTCTTT.

The rearrangement links TRBV19 to TRBJ2-5, with D perhaps being TRBD1 or TRBD2 (5 bases each). The length of the CDR3 is 16 residues. Germline values: CDR1 LNHDA, CDR2 SQIVND (reference sequence). The germline V and J ends were trimmed by 4 bases and 1 base, with 16 bases remaining between them. CDR3 in DNA: TGTGCCAGTAGTAGACGTGGGGGATCACCCCAAGAGACCCAGTACTTC. Translated, it gives CASSRRGGSPQETQYF.

The CDR3 DNA follows: TGTGCCAGTAGTATAGTCGGGCGGCCTGGGTATGAGCAGTTCTTC. This translates into CASSIVGRPGYEQFF. The chain carries TRBV19 and TRBJ2-1; unclear D gene. V was shortened by 1 base and J by 8 bases, with 15 bases between the two germline ends. The CDR3 length is 15 residues. Looked up from germline, CDR1 is LNHDA and CDR2 is SQIVND (reference sequence).

The chain employs TRBV7-9 and TRBJ1-1; unclear D gene. V was cut by 3 bases and J by 5 bases, with 10 bases left in between. The CDR3 is 13 amino acids. Per germline, CDR1 SEHNR and CDR2 FQNEAQ (reference sequence). The CDR3 bases are TGTGCCAGCAGCTTTTCGATTAGAACTGAAGCTTTCTTT. Its protein is CASSFSIRTEAFF.

V gene TRBV5-1 combines with J gene TRBJ2-1, with TRBD2 identical over 9 bases. V lost 4 bases to trimming and J lost 6 bases; unmatched junction nucleotides: 8. The germline V gene has CDR1 SGHRS and CDR2 YFSETQ. The CDR3 is 15 residues long. The CDR3 spells CASSLGTSLSNEQFF. In DNA, the CDR3 is TGCGCCAGCAGCCTAGGGACTAGCCTCTCCAATGAGCAGTTCTTC.

The gene calls are TRBV28 and TRBJ1-1; D may be TRBD1 (5 bases). CDR3 length: 15 amino acids. V was trimmed by 2 bases and J by 4 bases, leaving 14 bases between them. Germline CDR1 and CDR2: MDHEN and SYDVKM. CDR3 in amino acids: CASSLKARRGTEAFF. CDR3 sequence (DNA): TGTGCCAGCAGTTTAAAGGCCCGAAGGGGCACTGAAGCTTTCTTT.

This rearrangement joins TRBV5-8 to TRBJ1-2; unclear D gene. The CDR3 is 16 residues long. Germline V CDR1 and CDR2: SGHTS, YDEGEE. V lost 0 bases and J lost 0, with 12 bases in between. CDR3 nucleotide sequence: TGTGCCAGCAGCTTGGAGGGCCCGTTGGCTAACTATGGCTACACCTTC. Its translation is CASSLEGPLANYGYTF. Drawing the rest from reference TRBV5-8 and TRBJ1-2, the complete variable domain is EAGVTQSPTHLIKTRGQQATLRCSPISGHTSVYWYQQALGLGLQFLLWYDEGEERNRGNFPPRFSGRQFPNYSSELNVNALELEDSALYLCASSLEGPLANYGYTFGSGTRLTVV.

This clone was seen a few times. The gene calls are TRBV27 and TRBJ2-7; 9 bases are a match to TRBD2. The CDR3 consists of 14 residues. Germline CDR1 and CDR2: MNHEY and SMNVEV (reference sequence). The trim removed 5 bases at V and 5 bases at J, leaving 7 bases unmatched. CDR3 in amino acids: CASSPGLATDEQYF. DNA for the CDR3: TGTGCCAGCAGTCCCGGACTAGCGACAGACGAGCAGTACTTC.

The chain links TRBV28 to TRBJ2-3; D is tentatively TRBD1 or TRBD2 (7 bases each). V lost 8 bases, J lost 6 bases, and 18 bases lay in between. This CDR3 is built from 14 residues. In germline, CDR1 is MDHEN, CDR2 SYDVKM. The CDR3 region has the DNA TGTGCCAGCCGTGAGACAGGGAGGGGTGATACGCAGTATTTT. Residues: CASRETGRGDTQYF.

The chain has TRBV7-2 and TRBJ2-7; TRBD1 agrees at 7 bases. CDR1 and CDR2 from the germline V gene are SGHTA and FQGNSA. The ends lost 1 base at V and 6 bases at J; junction bases unmatched: 3. The CDR3 has 13 residues. The CDR3 DNA reads as TGTGCCAGCAGCTTAGGCCAGGGGGTCGAGCAGTACTTC. Translation gives CASSLGQGVEQYF.

The V call is TRBV7-3, the J call TRBJ2-2; 7 bases are shared with TRBD2. CDR1 is SGHTA and CDR2 is FQGTGA in the germline V gene. The CDR3 totals 15 residues. Losses at the gene ends were 3 bases for V and 1 base for J; bases not matched to a gene: 2. Here the CDR3 DNA reads TGTGCCAGCAGCTTGAGCGGGGTGAACACCGGGGAGCTGTTTTTT. Translating it yields CASSLSGVNTGELFF.

This clone was counted a single time. J is TRBJ2-3 and V is TRBV20-1; a weak D match, TRBD2 (6 bases). This CDR3 spans 14 amino acids. The V gene lost 3 bases and the J gene lost 4 bases, with 14 bases spanning the gap. Germline V gene data show CDR1 as DFQATT and CDR2 as SNEGSKA (reference sequence). The CDR3 sequence is CSASGGLPPDTQYF. Written as DNA, the CDR3 is TGCAGTGCTAGTGGGGGACTCCCCCCAGATACGCAGTATTTT.

V gene TRBV9 combines with J gene TRBJ1-3; 11 bases agree with TRBD1. V lost 4 bases to trimming and J lost 0 bases; unmatched junction nucleotides: 6. The CDR3 covers 17 residues. In germline, CDR1 is SGDLS, CDR2 YYNGEE. CDR3: CASSPGQGAFSGNTIYF. The CDR3 DNA reads as TGTGCCAGCAGCCCCGGACAGGGGGCTTTCTCTGGAAACACCATATATTTT.

The chain uses TRBV2 and TRBJ1-6; D gene unclear. Germline V gene data show CDR1 as SNHLY and CDR2 as FYNNEI. The CDR3 has 15 residues. V lost 6 bases and J 3 bases, leaving 12 bases between the germline ends. CDR3 sequence (DNA): TGTGCCAGCAGAGGAGAATTGTACTATAATTCACCCCTCCACTTT. Residues: CASRGELYYNSPLHF.

This clone was counted between two and nine times. The V call is TRBV6-5, the J call TRBJ2-7; 11 bases are a match to TRBD2. The CDR3 is 15 amino acids. The V gene end was trimmed by 5 bases and the J gene end by 4 bases; junction bases not matched to a gene: 7. Germline lookup yields CDR1 MNHEY and CDR2 SVGAGI. The DNA for the CDR3 is TGTGCCAGCAGTCGGTCGACTAGCGGGAAGTACGAGCAGTACTTC. Amino acid sequence: CASSRSTSGKYEQYF.